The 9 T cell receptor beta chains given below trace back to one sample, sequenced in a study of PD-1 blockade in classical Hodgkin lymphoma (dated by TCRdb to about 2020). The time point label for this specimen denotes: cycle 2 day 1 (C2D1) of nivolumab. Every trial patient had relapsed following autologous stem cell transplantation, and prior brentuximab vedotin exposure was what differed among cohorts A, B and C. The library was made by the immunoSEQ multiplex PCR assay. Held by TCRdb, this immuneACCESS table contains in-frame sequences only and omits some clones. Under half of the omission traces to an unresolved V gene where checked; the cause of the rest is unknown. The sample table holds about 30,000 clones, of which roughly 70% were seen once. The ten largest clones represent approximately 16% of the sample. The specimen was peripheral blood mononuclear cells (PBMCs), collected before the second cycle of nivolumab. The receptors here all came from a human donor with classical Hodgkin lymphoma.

In DNA form, the CDR3 reads TGTGCCAGCAGTTACTCAAGGGGGTACGGTTCACCCCTCCACTTT. It is translated as CASSYSRGYGSPLHF. The chain carries TRBV6-5 and TRBJ1-6; D might be TRBD1 (6 bases). The CDR3 loop spans 15 amino acids. Trimming removed 0 bases from V and 9 bases from J, with 12 bases in between. Per germline, CDR1 MNHEY and CDR2 SVGAGI.

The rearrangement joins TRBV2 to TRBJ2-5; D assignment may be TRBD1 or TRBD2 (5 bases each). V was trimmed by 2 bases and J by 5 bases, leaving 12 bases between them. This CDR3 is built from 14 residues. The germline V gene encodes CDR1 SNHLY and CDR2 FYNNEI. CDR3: CASSENGEGETQYF. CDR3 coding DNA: TGTGCCAGCAGTGAAAACGGCGAGGGGGAGACCCAGTACTTC.

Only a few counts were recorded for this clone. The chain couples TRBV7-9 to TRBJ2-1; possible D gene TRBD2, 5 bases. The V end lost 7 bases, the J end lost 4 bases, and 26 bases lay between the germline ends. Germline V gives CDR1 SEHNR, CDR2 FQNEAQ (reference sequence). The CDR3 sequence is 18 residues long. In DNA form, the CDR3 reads TGTGCCAGCATCCAATACCCTTCGATGGAGGACGAATACAATGAGCAGTTCTTC. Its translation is CASIQYPSMEDEYNEQFF.

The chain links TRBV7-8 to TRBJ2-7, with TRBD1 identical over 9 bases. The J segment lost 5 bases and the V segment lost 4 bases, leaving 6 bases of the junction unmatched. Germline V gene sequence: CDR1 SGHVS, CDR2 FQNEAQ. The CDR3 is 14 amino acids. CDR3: CASSWGQGHHEQYF. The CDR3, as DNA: TGTGCCAGCAGCTGGGGACAGGGCCATCACGAGCAGTACTTC.

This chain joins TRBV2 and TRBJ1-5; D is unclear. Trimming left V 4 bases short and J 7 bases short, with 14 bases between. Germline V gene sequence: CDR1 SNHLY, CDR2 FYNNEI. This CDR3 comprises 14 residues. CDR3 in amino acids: CASSGGVEGQPQHF. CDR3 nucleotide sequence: TGTGCCAGCAGTGGTGGGGTAGAAGGGCAGCCCCAGCATTTT.

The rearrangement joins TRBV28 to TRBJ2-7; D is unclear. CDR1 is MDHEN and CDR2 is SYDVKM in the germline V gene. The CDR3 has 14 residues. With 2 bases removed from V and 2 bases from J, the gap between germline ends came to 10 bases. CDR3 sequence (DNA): TGTGCCAGCAGTTTAAAACAGCCGGCCTACGAGCAGTACGTC. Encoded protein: CASSLKQPAYEQYV.

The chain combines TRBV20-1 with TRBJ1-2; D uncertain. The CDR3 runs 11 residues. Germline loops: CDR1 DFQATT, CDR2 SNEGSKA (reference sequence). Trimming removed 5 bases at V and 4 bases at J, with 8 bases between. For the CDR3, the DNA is TGCAGTGCTTCCAGGCTCTATGGCTACACCTTC. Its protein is CSASRLYGYTF.

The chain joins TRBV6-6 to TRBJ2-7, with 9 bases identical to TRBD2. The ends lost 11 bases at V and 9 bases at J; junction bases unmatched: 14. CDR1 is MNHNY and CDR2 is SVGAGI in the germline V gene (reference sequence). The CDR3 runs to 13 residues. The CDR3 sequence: CAYGRGGAFAQYV. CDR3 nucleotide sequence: TGTGCCTATGGGCGGGGGGGCGCGTTCGCGCAGTACGTC.

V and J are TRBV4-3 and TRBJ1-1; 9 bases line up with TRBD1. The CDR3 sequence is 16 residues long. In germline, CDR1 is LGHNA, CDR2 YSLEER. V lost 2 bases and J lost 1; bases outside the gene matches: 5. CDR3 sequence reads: CASSQWDRASNTEAFF. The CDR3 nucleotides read TGCGCCAGCAGCCAATGGGACAGGGCCTCGAACACTGAAGCTTTCTTT.